Shown below are 15 T cell receptor beta chains from a single sample sequenced in a study of blood T cells in healthy people across ages. A second PCR, run for about 7 to 11 cycles, used a sample-barcoded 5' primer plus a J-beta primer mix. TCRdb re-analysed the 5' RACE reads in MiXCR, keeping a single row per CDR3 protein. The data hold 1.5 million to 2 million distinct CDR3 sequences, with about 32% observed a single time. Sequencing was carried out using blood. These receptors all come from a woman aged 30 to 39 in good health.

Worth noting for this clonotype: Since a much larger clone is just one base distant, this may be a read error. The J gene is TRBJ2-7, the V gene TRBV18; TRBD1 agrees at 7 bases. Germline lookup yields CDR1 KGHSH and CDR2 LQKENI. The CDR3 consists of 14 residues. Trimming cost V 8 bases and J 6 bases; bases outside gene matches: 13. DNA of the CDR3: TGTGCCAGCACGACAGGGCTAACAACCTGCGAGCAGTACTTC. As protein: CASTTGLTTCEQYF.

This clonotype was seen at least ten times. The J gene is TRBJ2-1, the V gene TRBV29-1; 10 bases fit TRBD2. V lost 3 bases to trimming and J lost 14 bases; unmatched junction nucleotides: 1. This CDR3 comprises 10 residues. Germline V gene sequence: CDR1 SQVTM, CDR2 ANQGSEA. This chain's CDR3 is CSVDLAGEFF. The CDR3 DNA reads TGCAGCGTTGACCTAGCGGGGGAGTTCTTC.

This clonotype was counted at least ten times. The rearrangement links TRBV4-1 to TRBJ2-7; D ambiguous. Trimming removed 5 bases at V and 0 bases at J, with 11 bases between. CDR1 is MGHRA and CDR2 is YSYEKL in the germline V gene. The CDR3 is 14 residues long. CDR3: CASSSLDLSYEQYF. DNA of the CDR3: TGCGCCAGCAGCTCTCTCGACCTCTCCTACGAGCAGTACTTC.

The chain combines TRBV7-2 with TRBJ2-5, with 10 bases that match TRBD2. The CDR3 consists of 16 residues. The J segment lost 5 bases and the V segment lost 1 base, leaving 7 bases of the junction unmatched. From germline, CDR1 is SGHTA and CDR2 FQGNSA. This CDR3 reads CASSLGLAGASETQYF. The CDR3 bases are TGTGCCAGCAGCTTAGGTCTAGCGGGAGCTTCGGAGACCCAGTACTTC.

This clonotype has more than one count but fewer than ten. The gene calls are TRBV6-6 and TRBJ2-2; D unresolved. With 6 bases removed from V and 0 bases from J, the gap between germline ends came to 5 bases. This CDR3 contains 13 residues. Germline-derived CDR1 and CDR2 are MNHNY and SVGAGI (reference sequence). This CDR3 reads CASRTPNTGELFF. CDR3 DNA sequence: TGTGCCAGCAGGACACCGAACACCGGGGAGCTGTTTTTT.

To note about this clonotype: Its ends do not fully match the called genes, so a read error is possible. The chain carries TRBV27 and TRBJ2-6; possibly TRBD1 for D (6 bases). The CDR3 has 17 amino acids. The V gene's germline CDR1 is MNHEY and CDR2 SMNVEV (reference sequence). The CDR3 nucleotides are TGTGCCAGCAGTTCCCTTACAGGGTACTCTGGGGCCAACGTCCCGACTTTC. It codes for CASSSLTGYSGANVPTF.

A few counts support this clonotype. This rearrangement joins TRBV27 to TRBJ2-7, with D perhaps matching TRBD1 or TRBD2 (6 bases each). V was clipped by 0 bases and J by 0 bases, with 12 bases between them. CDR1 and CDR2 from the germline V gene are MNHEY and SMNVEV (reference sequence). The CDR3 covers 16 residues. This chain's CDR3 is CASSLSRGTFSYEQYF. CDR3 bases: TGTGCCAGCAGTTTATCAAGGGGGACTTTCTCCTACGAGCAGTACTTC.

The rearrangement links TRBV5-1 to TRBJ1-5; no firm D call. The CDR3 extends over 17 amino acids. The V end lost 4 bases, the J end lost 3 bases, and 20 bases lay between the germline ends. Germline V lookup: CDR1 SGHRS, CDR2 YFSETQ. The CDR3 nucleotides are TGCGCCAGCAGCCCAGGACCGGGGAACAGATACAATCAGCCCCAGCATTTT. It yields the protein CASSPGPGNRYNQPQHF.

This clonotype came up a few times. This chain connects TRBV4-2 to TRBJ1-5, with D uncertain. V lost 0 bases to trimming and J lost 6 bases, with 6 bases between them. CDR1 LGHNA and CDR2 YNFKEQ come from the germline V gene. This CDR3 is built from 13 residues. The CDR3 sequence is CASSQDMSQPQHF. The CDR3 DNA sequence: TGTGCCAGCAGCCAAGATATGAGTCAGCCCCAGCATTTT.

This clonotype was found many times. V and J are TRBV6-1 and TRBJ1-1, with 7 bases matching TRBD1. The junction had 4 bases not matched to a gene; V was cut back by 4 bases and J by 5 bases. Germline CDR1 reads MNHNS; CDR2 reads SASEGT. The length of the CDR3 is 13 residues. The CDR3 sequence: CASSATGVTEAFF. CDR3 DNA: TGTGCCAGCAGTGCCACAGGGGTGACTGAAGCTTTCTTT.

This chain links TRBV4-1 with TRBJ1-2, with TRBD1 matching 7 bases. J was trimmed by 8 bases and V by 4 bases; bases with no gene match: 7. The germline V gene encodes CDR1 MGHRA and CDR2 YSYEKL. This CDR3 is built from 13 residues. The CDR3 region has the DNA TGCGCCAGCAGCCCCATAGGGGGCAAGGGCTACACCTTC. This encodes CASSPIGGKGYTF.

Comments on this clonotype: The junction departs from the called germline gene at one end, perhaps through a read error. This chain uses TRBV3-1 with TRBJ2-7, with 9 nucleotides matching TRBD1. The CDR3 is made up of 15 amino acids. CDR1 is LGHDT and CDR2 is YNNKEL in the germline V gene (reference sequence). CDR3 nucleotides: TGCGCCAGCAGCCAGGCCGGGACAGGGCGTTACGAGCAGTACTTC. It translates to CASSQAGTGRYEQYF.

This chain uses TRBV5-1 with TRBJ2-7; D ambiguous. The germline V gene has CDR1 SGHRS and CDR2 YFSETQ. The CDR3 loop spans 15 amino acids. V lost 0 bases and J lost 2, with 12 bases in between. The DNA for the CDR3 is TGCGCCAGCAGCTTGGAACAGCCGATCACCTACGAGCAGTACTTC. Protein: CASSLEQPITYEQYF.

The V and J genes are TRBV2 and TRBJ2-7; 10 bases line up with TRBD1. Germline CDR1 is SNHLY and CDR2 is FYNNEI. CDR3 length equals 16 residues. With 4 bases clipped from V and 5 bases from J, the junction kept 11 bases outside the gene matches. The CDR3 DNA follows: TGTGCCAGCAGTGCCCTGGAGGGGACAGGGGCCCACGAGCAGTACTTC. Protein: CASSALEGTGAHEQYF.

The J gene is TRBJ2-7, the V gene TRBV20-1; D might be TRBD2 (5 bases). V was cut by 3 bases and J by 4 bases, with 16 bases left in between. CDR3 size: 14 residues. Germline V gene lookup returns CDR1 DFQATT and CDR2 SNEGSKA (reference sequence). For the CDR3, the DNA is TGCAGTGCTAGTCCGGGGAGATGGGCTTACGAGCAGTACTTC. It encodes CSASPGRWAYEQYF.